The source of this T cell receptor beta chain is a study of blood T cells in healthy people across ages. Points from the study as a whole: Donors of long life had a larger count of naive CD4+ cells and greater diversity than aged donors. Observed TCR beta diversity per million T cells went down as age went up. This fall followed a roughly linear course with age. CMV infection status of these donors was not known.

Concerning this clonotype itself: Its antigen is unidentified. Relative to the germline gene, one junction end is altered; a read error may explain this.

Alongside a J-beta primer mix, a sample-barcoded 5' primer served in a second PCR lasting about 7 to 11 cycles. One entry per CDR3 protein results from TCRdb running MiXCR on the 5' RACE reads. The sample has fewer than 900,000 distinct CDR3 sequences; around 46% are singletons. CDR1 and CDR2 (germline): SEHNR, FQNEAQ (reference sequence). The CDR3 has 13 residues. Sequencing input: blood. The TCR was taken from a woman aged 55-70 years in good health. V and J are TRBV7-9 and TRBJ1-2; no definite D call. The CDR3 here is CAGSLGLLYGYTF. CDR3 bases: TGTGCCGGCAGCTTAGGACTGCTCTATGGCTACACCTTC.